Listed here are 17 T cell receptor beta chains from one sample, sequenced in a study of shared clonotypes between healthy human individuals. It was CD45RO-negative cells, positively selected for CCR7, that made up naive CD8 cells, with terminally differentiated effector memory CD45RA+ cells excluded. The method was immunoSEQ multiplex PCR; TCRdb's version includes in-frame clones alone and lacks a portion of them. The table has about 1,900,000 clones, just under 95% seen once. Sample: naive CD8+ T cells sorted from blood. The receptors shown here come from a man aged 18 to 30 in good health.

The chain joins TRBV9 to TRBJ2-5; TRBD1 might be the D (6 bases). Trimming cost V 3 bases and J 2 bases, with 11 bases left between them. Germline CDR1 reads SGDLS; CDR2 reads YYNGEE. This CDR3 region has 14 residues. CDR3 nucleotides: TGTGCCAGCAGCGCCTGGGGGCTTCAAGAGACCCAGTACTTC. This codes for CASSAWGLQETQYF.

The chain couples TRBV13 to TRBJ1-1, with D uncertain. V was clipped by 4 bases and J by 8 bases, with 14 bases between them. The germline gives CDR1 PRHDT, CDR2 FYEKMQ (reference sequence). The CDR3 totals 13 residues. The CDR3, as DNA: TGTGCCAGCAGCTCTCGGACCTTTTTGGAAGCTTTCTTT. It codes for CASSSRTFLEAFF.

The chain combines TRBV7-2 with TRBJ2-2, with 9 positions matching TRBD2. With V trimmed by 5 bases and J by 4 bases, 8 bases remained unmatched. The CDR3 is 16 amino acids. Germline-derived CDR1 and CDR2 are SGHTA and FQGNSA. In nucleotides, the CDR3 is TGTGCCAGCAGCGCCTTAGCGGGGGCCGCCACCGGGGAGCTGTTTTTT. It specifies CASSALAGAATGELFF.

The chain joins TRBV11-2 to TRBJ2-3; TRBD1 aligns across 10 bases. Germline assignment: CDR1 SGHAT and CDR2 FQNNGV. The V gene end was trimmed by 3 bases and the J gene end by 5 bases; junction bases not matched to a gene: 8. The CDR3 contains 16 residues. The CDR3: CASSLTGGFVGDTQYF. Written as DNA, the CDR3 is TGTGCCAGCAGCTTGACAGGGGGCTTTGTAGGAGATACGCAGTATTTT.

DNA for the CDR3: TGTGCCAGCAGTGCCCGGGACAGAGCGAACACTGAAGCTTTCTTT. Protein sequence: CASSARDRANTEAFF. The chain joins TRBV27 to TRBJ1-1; 7 bases fit TRBD1. V shed 5 bases, J shed 1 base, and the junction held 7 bases outside the gene matches. The germline V gene encodes CDR1 MNHEY and CDR2 SMNVEV (reference sequence). This CDR3 has 15 amino acids.

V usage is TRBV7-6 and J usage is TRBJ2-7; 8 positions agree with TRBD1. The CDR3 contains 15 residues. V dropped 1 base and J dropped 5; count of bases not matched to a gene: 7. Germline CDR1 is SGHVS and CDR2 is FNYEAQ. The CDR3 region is CASSLGPDRVDEQYF. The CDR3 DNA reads TGTGCCAGCAGCTTAGGCCCGGACAGGGTTGACGAGCAGTACTTC.

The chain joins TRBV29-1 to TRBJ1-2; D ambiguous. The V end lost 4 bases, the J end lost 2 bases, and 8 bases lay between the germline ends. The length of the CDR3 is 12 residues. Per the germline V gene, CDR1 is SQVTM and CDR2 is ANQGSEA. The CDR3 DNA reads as TGCAGCGTTGTTGTACCCAACTATGGCTACACCTTC. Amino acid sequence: CSVVVPNYGYTF.

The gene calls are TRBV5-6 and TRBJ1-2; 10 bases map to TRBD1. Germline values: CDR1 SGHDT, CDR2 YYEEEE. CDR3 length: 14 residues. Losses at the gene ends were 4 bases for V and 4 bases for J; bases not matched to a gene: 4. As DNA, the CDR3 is TGTGCCAGCAGCGGGGGACAGGGGAGCTATGGCTACACCTTC. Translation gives CASSGGQGSYGYTF.

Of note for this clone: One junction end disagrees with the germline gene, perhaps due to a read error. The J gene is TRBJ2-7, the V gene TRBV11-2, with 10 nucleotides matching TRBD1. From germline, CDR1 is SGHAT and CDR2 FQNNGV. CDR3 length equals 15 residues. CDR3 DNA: TGTGCCAGCAGCCTAGACAGGGGGCAACTCTACGAGCAGTACTTC. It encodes CASSLDRGQLYEQYF.

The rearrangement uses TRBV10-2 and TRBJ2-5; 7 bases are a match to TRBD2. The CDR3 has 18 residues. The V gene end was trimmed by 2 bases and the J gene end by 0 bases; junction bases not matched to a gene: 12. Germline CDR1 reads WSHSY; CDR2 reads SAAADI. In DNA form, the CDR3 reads TGCGCCAGCAGTGAGCCCCGGGAGGCGGGGCCGTACCAAGAGACCCAGTACTTC. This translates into CASSEPREAGPYQETQYF.

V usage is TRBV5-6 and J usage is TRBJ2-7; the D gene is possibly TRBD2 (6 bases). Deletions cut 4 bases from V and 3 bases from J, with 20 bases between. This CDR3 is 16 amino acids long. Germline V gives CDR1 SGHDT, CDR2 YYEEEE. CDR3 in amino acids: CASSEGSGTLGYEQYF. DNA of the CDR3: TGTGCCAGCAGCGAAGGATCCGGGACTCTGGGCTACGAGCAGTACTTC.

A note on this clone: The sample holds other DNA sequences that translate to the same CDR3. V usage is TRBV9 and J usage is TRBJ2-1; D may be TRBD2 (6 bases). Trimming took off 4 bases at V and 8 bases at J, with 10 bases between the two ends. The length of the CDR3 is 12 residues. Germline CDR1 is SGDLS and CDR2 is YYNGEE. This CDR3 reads CASSLGTDEQFF. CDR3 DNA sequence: TGTGCCAGCAGCCTAGGGACTGATGAGCAGTTCTTC.

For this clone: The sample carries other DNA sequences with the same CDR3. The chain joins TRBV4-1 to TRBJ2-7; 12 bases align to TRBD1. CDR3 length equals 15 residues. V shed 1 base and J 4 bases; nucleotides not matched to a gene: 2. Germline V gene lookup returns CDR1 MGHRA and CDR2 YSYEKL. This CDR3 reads CASSQGDRGQYEQYF. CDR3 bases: TGCGCCAGCAGCCAAGGGGACAGGGGGCAGTACGAGCAGTACTTC.

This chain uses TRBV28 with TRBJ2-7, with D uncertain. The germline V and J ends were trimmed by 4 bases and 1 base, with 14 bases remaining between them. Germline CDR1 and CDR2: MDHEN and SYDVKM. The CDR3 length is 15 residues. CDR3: CASSSTIVESYEQYF. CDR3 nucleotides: TGTGCCAGCAGTTCTACAATCGTAGAGTCCTACGAGCAGTACTTC. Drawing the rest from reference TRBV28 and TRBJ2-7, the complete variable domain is DVKVTQSSRYLVKRTGEKVFLECVQDMDHENMFWYRQDPGLGLRLIYFSYDVKMKEKGDIPEGYSVSREKKERFSLILESASTNQTSMYLCASSSTIVESYEQYFGPGTRLTVT.

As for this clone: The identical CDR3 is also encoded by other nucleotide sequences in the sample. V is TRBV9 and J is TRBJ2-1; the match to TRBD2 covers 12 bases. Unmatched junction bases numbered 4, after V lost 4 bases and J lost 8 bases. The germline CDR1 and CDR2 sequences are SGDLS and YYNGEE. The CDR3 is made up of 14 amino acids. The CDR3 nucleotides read TGTGCCAGCAGCTCCGGACTAGCGGGGTATGAGCAGTTCTTC. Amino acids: CASSSGLAGYEQFF.

The CDR3 protein is CASSYSIPGYEQYF. DNA of the CDR3: TGTGCCAGCAGTTACTCGATACCCGGCTACGAGCAGTACTTC. The chain couples TRBV6-6 to TRBJ2-7; unclear D gene. CDR3 length equals 14 residues. CDR1 is MNHNY, CDR2 SVGAGI, per germline (reference sequence). V lost 0 bases, J lost 3 bases, and 9 bases lay in between.

The CDR3 loop reads CSVAGGTGGHPTNYGYTF. CDR3 coding DNA: TGCAGCGTTGCTGGCGGGACAGGGGGCCACCCCACTAACTATGGCTACACCTTC. This rearrangement joins TRBV29-1 to TRBJ1-2; TRBD1 matches 12 bases. CDR1 and CDR2 from the germline V gene are SQVTM and ANQGSEA. J gave up 0 bases and V 4 bases, and 12 bases lay outside the gene matches. CDR3 size: 18 residues. Full variable domain (remainder filled in from reference TRBV29-1 and TRBJ1-2): SAVISQKPSRDICQRGTSLTIQCQVDSQVTMMFWYRQQPGQSLTLIATANQGSEATYESGFVIDKFPISRPNLTFSTLTVSNMSPEDSSIYLCSVAGGTGGHPTNYGYTFGSGTRLTVV.